This T cell receptor (beta chain) was sequenced during a study of post-analysis software for immune sequencing data. About the research overall: Courses of disease covered relapsing-remitting, secondary progressive and progressive-relapsing multiple sclerosis. Study observations and caveats: Patients with multiple sclerosis recorded significantly lower normalized Chao1 diversity than controls, the study found. Elevated frequency relative to controls characterized roughly 5 TRBV segments in patients, TRBV5-6, TRBV5-1 and TRBV20-1 among them. The F measure placed samples prepared in the same batch into strongly shared clusters.

Note on this clonotype: What it binds is not known.

Researchers reported that TCR beta cDNA libraries carried unique molecular identifiers. Input populations of about 0.9 to 10 million T cells gave rise to some 500,000 cDNA molecules. MiXCR, applied by TCRdb to the PCR reads, yields one record per CDR3 protein. The sample contains about 380,000 distinct CDR3 sequences, roughly 36% of which appear only once. The CDR3 totals 14 residues. The germline CDR1 and CDR2 sequences are MNHGY and SAAAGT. Trimming pared 0 bases from V and 6 bases from J, leaving 11 bases between. This clonotype originated in a girl aged 10 to 17 with multiple sclerosis. The V gene is TRBV6-8, the J gene TRBJ1-1; D remains unclear. The specimen sequenced was blood. The CDR3 DNA follows: TGTGCCAGCAGTTACTCGAGGGCGGAGGCTGAAGCTTTCTTT. It specifies CASSYSRAEAEAFF.